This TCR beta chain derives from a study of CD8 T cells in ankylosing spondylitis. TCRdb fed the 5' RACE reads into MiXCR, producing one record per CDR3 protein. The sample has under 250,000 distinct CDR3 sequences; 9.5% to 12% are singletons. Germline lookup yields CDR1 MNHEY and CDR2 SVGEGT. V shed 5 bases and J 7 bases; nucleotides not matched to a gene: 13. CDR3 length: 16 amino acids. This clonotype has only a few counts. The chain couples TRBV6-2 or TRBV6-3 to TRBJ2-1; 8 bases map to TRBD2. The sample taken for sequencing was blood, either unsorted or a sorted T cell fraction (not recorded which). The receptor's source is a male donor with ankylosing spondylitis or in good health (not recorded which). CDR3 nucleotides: TGTGCCAGCAGTATTTTACTAGCGGCCTTGGGGAATGAGCAGTTCTTC. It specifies CASSILLAALGNEQFF.